This TCR beta chain was identified in a study of blood T cell repertoires in COVID-19. Study at large: COVID-19 samples collected from the United States, Italy and Spain covered acute and convalescent phases.

Libraries were prepared by immunoSEQ multiplex PCR; TCRdb keeps only in-frame clonotypes and omits some of them. The sample shows 150,000 to 200,000 clones, less than 90% of them seen only once. Germline lookup yields CDR1 DFQATT and CDR2 SNEGSKA (reference sequence). The CDR3 consists of 11 residues. The V end was cut by 5 bases, the J end by 2 bases, with 6 bases between. The V and J genes are TRBV20-1 and TRBJ2-5; D remains ambiguous. What was sequenced was peripheral blood. This sequence originates from a woman aged 40 to 50 with acute or convalescent COVID-19. The CDR3 region is CSARHQETQYF. The CDR3 DNA reads as TGCAGTGCTCGACATCAAGAGACCCAGTACTTC.